This entry lists 3 T cell receptor beta chains sequenced from one sample in a study of stem cell transplantation in POMP-related autoinflammatory disease. Here immunoSEQ multiplex PCR was the method, and the copy in TCRdb shows in-frame clones only, minus some. The sample holds approximately 30,000 clones, 88% seen once. Sequenced here: CD4+ T cells from PBMCs, sampled before stem cell transplantation. The receptors were sampled from a human donor with POMP-related autoinflammation and immune dysregulation (PRAID).

The CDR3 DNA is TGTGCCAGCAGTGAAAGGGGTATTGCAACTAATGAAAAACTGTTTTTT. Protein product: CASSERGIATNEKLFF. The chain has TRBV2 and TRBJ1-4; possibly TRBD1 for D (5 bases). The CDR3 totals 16 residues. V lost 2 bases and J 0 bases, leaving 10 bases between the germline ends. Germline assignment: CDR1 SNHLY and CDR2 FYNNEI.

The V and J genes are TRBV10-3 and TRBJ1-3, with 8 bases lining up with TRBD1. The CDR3 length is 16 residues. With V trimmed by 8 bases and J by 0 bases, 9 bases remained unmatched. Germline CDR1 and CDR2: ENHRY and SYGVKD. CDR3 protein: CAISDQGAASGNTIYF. The CDR3 DNA reads TGTGCCATCTCGGACCAGGGGGCAGCCTCTGGAAACACCATATATTTT.

The chain has TRBV9 and TRBJ1-2; D is ambiguous. The CDR3 is 14 amino acids. The V end was cut by 0 bases, the J end by 0 bases, with 6 bases between. CDR1 is SGDLS and CDR2 is YYNGEE in the germline V gene. This CDR3 is CASSVATANYGYTF. The DNA for the CDR3 is TGTGCCAGCAGCGTAGCTACAGCTAACTATGGCTACACCTTC.